Below, 27 T cell receptor beta chains from the same sample are listed, as sequenced in a study of blood T cell repertoires in COVID-19. Data came from immunoSEQ multiplex PCR; TCRdb stores just in-frame clones and leaves some out. This sample has under 70,000 clones; around 85% occur once, and the top ten carry about 18%. Sequenced sample: peripheral blood. The receptor set was obtained from a man in his 60s with acute or convalescent COVID-19.

This chain connects TRBV19 to TRBJ2-1; TRBD2 matches 7 bases. The germline CDR1 and CDR2 sequences are LNHDA and SQIVND (reference sequence). Unmatched junction bases numbered 0, after V lost 3 bases and J lost 4 bases. CDR3 length: 13 amino acids. The CDR3 DNA follows: TGTGCCAGTAGTATGGGGGGGTACAATGAGCAGTTCTTC. It translates to CASSMGGYNEQFF.

The chain combines TRBV7-9 with TRBJ2-7; no definite D call. The CDR3 is made up of 12 amino acids. V was trimmed by 8 bases and J by 6 bases, leaving 14 bases between them. The germline gives CDR1 SEHNR, CDR2 FQNEAQ (reference sequence). The CDR3 DNA sequence: TGTGCCAGCTCAGGCTTTACGAGCGAGCAGTACTTC. It encodes CASSGFTSEQYF.

V is TRBV9 and J is TRBJ1-6; perhaps TRBD1 as D (5 bases). With 4 bases removed from V and 8 bases from J, the gap between germline ends came to 13 bases. CDR3 length equals 14 residues. Per germline, CDR1 SGDLS and CDR2 YYNGEE. CDR3 sequence reads: CASSSSGSHSPLHF. CDR3 in DNA: TGTGCCAGCAGCTCCTCAGGGTCCCATTCACCCCTCCACTTT.

V gene TRBV7-6 combines with J gene TRBJ1-1; D perhaps matches TRBD1 (5 bases). Per germline, CDR1 SGHVS and CDR2 FNYEAQ. The CDR3 is 14 amino acids. The V gene lost 5 bases and the J gene lost 6 bases, with 16 bases spanning the gap. CDR3 in amino acids: CASSPPGRDAEAFF. CDR3 bases: TGTGCCAGCAGCCCCCCGGGCAGGGATGCTGAAGCTTTCTTT.

J is TRBJ2-1 and V is TRBV19; 8 bases are shared with TRBD1. The length of the CDR3 is 16 residues. J was trimmed by 3 bases and V by 4 bases; bases with no gene match: 8. CDR1 LNHDA and CDR2 SQIVND come from the germline V gene (reference sequence). CDR3 coding DNA: TGTGCCAGTAGTAGCCGACAGGGGCCCTACTACAATGAGCAGTTCTTC. Encoded protein: CASSSRQGPYYNEQFF.

The rearrangement links TRBV30 to TRBJ2-7, with TRBD1 identical over 12 bases. After removal of 4 bases from V and 4 bases from J, the junction contained 14 bases not matched to a gene. This CDR3 is 17 amino acids long. Germline-derived CDR1 and CDR2 are GTSNPN and SVGIG (reference sequence). CDR3: CAWTGTGGAMVGYEQYF. CDR3 sequence (DNA): TGTGCCTGGACCGGGACAGGGGGCGCCATGGTGGGTTACGAGCAGTACTTC.

The chain recombines TRBV13 with TRBJ1-1, with D uncertain. V lost 2 bases and J lost 1, with 11 bases in between. The CDR3 is made up of 15 amino acids. Germline-derived CDR1 and CDR2 are PRHDT and FYEKMQ (reference sequence). CDR3 residues: CASSLLARSNTEAFF. DNA for the CDR3: TGTGCCAGCAGCTTACTGGCCCGATCGAACACTGAAGCTTTCTTT.

The V call is TRBV7-3, the J call TRBJ2-5, with TRBD1 identical over 9 bases. Germline V gene lookup returns CDR1 SGHTA and CDR2 FQGTGA. After removal of 0 bases from V and 2 bases from J, the junction contained 1 base not matched to a gene. This CDR3 is 15 amino acids long. The CDR3 is CASSLTTGGQETQYF. The CDR3 nucleotides read TGTGCCAGCAGCTTAACGACAGGGGGACAAGAGACCCAGTACTTC.

V usage is TRBV11-2 and J usage is TRBJ2-7; TRBD2 aligns across 8 bases. This CDR3 comprises 14 residues. CDR1 SGHAT and CDR2 FQNNGV come from the germline V gene. The junction had 6 bases not matched to a gene; V was cut back by 6 bases and J by 2 bases. The CDR3 is CASSPSGRPYEQYF. CDR3 bases: TGTGCCAGCAGTCCTAGCGGGCGACCCTACGAGCAGTACTTC.

J is TRBJ2-3 and V is TRBV19; 11 positions match TRBD2. Germline V gives CDR1 LNHDA, CDR2 SQIVND (reference sequence). The CDR3 is 16 residues long. The junction had 4 bases not matched to a gene; V was cut back by 2 bases and J by 3 bases. This chain's CDR3 is CASSINLAGGTDTQYF. The CDR3 DNA reads TGTGCCAGTAGTATAAACCTAGCGGGAGGTACAGATACGCAGTATTTT.

The chain uses TRBV5-1 and TRBJ2-5; 10 bases line up with TRBD2. V lost 4 bases to trimming and J lost 3 bases; unmatched junction nucleotides: 6. Per germline, CDR1 SGHRS and CDR2 YFSETQ. The CDR3 runs to 15 residues. DNA for the CDR3: TGCGCCAGCAGCCCCACCGGGACTAGCGAAGAGACCCAGTACTTC. Translating it yields CASSPTGTSEETQYF.

The V call is TRBV14, the J call TRBJ1-2, with D unclear. Between the trimmed V and J ends, which lost 1 base and 5 bases, there was a span of 8 bases. CDR3 length equals 13 residues. Germline V gene data show CDR1 as SGHDN and CDR2 as FVKESK. This CDR3 is CASSQVTGYGYTF. CDR3 nucleotide sequence: TGTGCCAGCAGCCAAGTGACTGGGTATGGCTACACCTTC. The full variable domain, rest sourced from reference TRBV14 and TRBJ1-2, is EAGVTQFPSHSVIEKGQTVTLRCDPISGHDNLYWYRRVMGKEIKFLLHFVKESKQDESGMPNNRFLAERTGGTYSTLKVQPAELEDSGVYFCASSQVTGYGYTFGSGTRLTVV.

The chain's CDR3 is CASSPGLAGTGNTIYF. Here the CDR3 DNA reads TGTGCCAGCTCACCGGGCCTCGCCGGGACTGGAAACACCATATATTTT. This chain uses TRBV18 with TRBJ1-3; D gene uncertain. V lost 3 bases, J lost 2 bases, and 14 bases lay in between. The CDR3 spans 16 residues. Germline assignment: CDR1 KGHSH and CDR2 LQKENI.

This clone was counted between two and nine times. The chain joins TRBV15 to TRBJ1-1, with a possible D match to TRBD1 (6 bases). Trimming stripped 4 bases from V and 2 bases from J, with 14 bases between. From germline, CDR1 is LNHNV and CDR2 YYDKDF (reference sequence). This CDR3 has 15 amino acids. The CDR3 DNA reads TGTGCCACCAGCACATTGACAGGAATAAACACTGAAGCTTTCTTT. Translated, it gives CATSTLTGINTEAFF. Together with reference TRBV15 and TRBJ1-1, the CDR3 gives the full variable domain: DAMVIQNPRYQVTQFGKPVTLSCSQTLNHNVMYWYQQKSSQAPKLLFHYYDKDFNNEADTPDNFQSRRPNTSFCFLDIRSPGLGDTAMYLCATSTLTGINTEAFFGQGTRLTVV.

This chain joins TRBV7-9 and TRBJ1-6, with TRBD1 identical over 9 bases. This CDR3 has 14 amino acids. Germline lookup yields CDR1 SEHNR and CDR2 FQNEAQ (reference sequence). Trimming took 4 bases from V and 7 from J; bases not matched to a gene: 2. The CDR3 protein is CASSWDRANSPLHF. The CDR3 nucleotides read TGTGCCAGCAGCTGGGACAGGGCGAATTCACCCCTCCACTTT.

The chain is built from TRBV5-1 and TRBJ1-2; no reliable D call. Looked up from germline, CDR1 is SGHRS and CDR2 is YFSETQ. The CDR3 covers 12 residues. V was trimmed by 0 bases and J by 6 bases, leaving 6 bases between them. The DNA for the CDR3 is TGCGCCAGCAGCTTGGATCTTGATGGCTACACCTTC. Protein product: CASSLDLDGYTF.

This chain's CDR3 is CASSLGGVGEKLFF. The CDR3 nucleotides are TGTGCCAGCAGCTTGGGGGGGGTTGGCGAAAAACTGTTTTTT. The V call is TRBV5-4, the J call TRBJ1-4; TRBD1 is a possible D gene (5 bases). Trimming stripped 0 bases from V and 8 bases from J, with 11 bases between. The CDR3 spans 14 residues. Germline loops: CDR1 SGHNT, CDR2 YYREEE (reference sequence).

The table lists this clone with a few counts. The chain employs TRBV5-1 and TRBJ2-1, with 8 bases aligning to TRBD1. The CDR3 runs to 14 residues. CDR1 and CDR2 from the germline V gene are SGHRS and YFSETQ. Losses at the gene ends were 4 bases for V and 7 bases for J; bases not matched to a gene: 7. The CDR3 sequence is CASSTLRGQNEQFF. CDR3 DNA sequence: TGCGCCAGCAGCACCCTCAGGGGGCAGAATGAGCAGTTCTTC. Full variable domain (outside the CDR3, taken from reference TRBV5-1 and TRBJ2-1): KAGVTQTPRYLIKTRGQQVTLSCSPISGHRSVSWYQQTPGQGLQFLFEYFSETQRNKGNFPGRFSGRQFSNSRSEMNVSTLELGDSALYLCASSTLRGQNEQFFGPGTRLTVL.

CDR3 in DNA: TGTGCCAGCAGCCTTTTCCTCAATATTGGCAGCGACGGGGCTTTCTTT. The encoded protein is CASSLFLNIGSDGAFF. V usage is TRBV14 and J usage is TRBJ1-1; D is unresolved. The V and J ends lost 4 bases and 11 bases respectively, with 26 bases between them. This CDR3 contains 16 residues. Per germline, CDR1 SGHDN and CDR2 FVKESK. Full variable domain (rest looked up from reference TRBV14 and TRBJ1-1): EAGVTQFPSHSVIEKGQTVTLRCDPISGHDNLYWYRRVMGKEIKFLLHFVKESKQDESGMPNNRFLAERTGGTYSTLKVQPAELEDSGVYFCASSLFLNIGSDGAFFGQGTRLTVV.

The V gene is TRBV11-2, the J gene TRBJ1-4, with 9 bases aligning to TRBD1. With V trimmed by 6 bases and J by 7 bases, 6 bases remained unmatched. Germline assignment: CDR1 SGHAT and CDR2 FQNNGV. The CDR3 spans 14 residues. The CDR3 region is CASRQGALGEKLFF. The CDR3 DNA follows: TGTGCCAGCAGACAGGGGGCCTTGGGTGAAAAACTGTTTTTT.

This rearrangement joins TRBV6-2 or TRBV6-3 to TRBJ2-5; 8 bases map to TRBD2. J was trimmed by 1 base and V by 0 bases; bases with no gene match: 1. The CDR3 spans 15 residues. Germline-derived CDR1 and CDR2 are MNHEY and SVGEGT. CDR3: CASSYSLAVQETQYF. The CDR3 bases are TGTGCCAGCAGTTACTCACTAGCGGTCCAAGAGACCCAGTACTTC.

The CDR3 is CASSFPGTRRYSGTDTQYF. CDR3 DNA sequence: TGTGCCAGCAGTTTTCCTGGGACTCGACGTTACTCTGGCACAGATACGCAGTATTTT. The V gene is TRBV28, the J gene TRBJ2-3; possible D gene TRBD2, 6 bases. Trimming took 3 bases from V and 1 from J, leaving 23 bases between them. CDR3 length: 19 amino acids. CDR1 and CDR2 from the germline V gene are MDHEN and SYDVKM. Based on the CDR3 plus reference TRBV28 and TRBJ2-3, the full variable domain is DVKVTQSSRYLVKRTGEKVFLECVQDMDHENMFWYRQDPGLGLRLIYFSYDVKMKEKGDIPEGYSVSREKKERFSLILESASTNQTSMYLCASSFPGTRRYSGTDTQYFGPGTRLTVL.

The chain uses TRBV18 and TRBJ2-6, with 10 nucleotides matching TRBD1. J gave up 2 bases and V 8 bases, and 18 bases lay outside the gene matches. Germline lookup yields CDR1 KGHSH and CDR2 LQKENI. The CDR3 has 20 amino acids. CDR3 sequence (DNA): TGTGCCAGCGCGAACTCCGGGACAGGGGAAAGCCTCGCTGGGGCCAACGTCCTGACTTTC. Its protein product is CASANSGTGESLAGANVLTF.

In this sample, this clone turned up many times. The genes are TRBV3-1 (or the pseudogene TRBV3-2) and TRBJ2-7; the match to TRBD1 covers 7 bases. The CDR3 has 16 residues. The germline CDR1 and CDR2 sequences are LGHDT and YNNKEL (reference sequence). V was clipped by 4 bases and J by 0 bases; unmatched bases: 9. The CDR3 DNA is TGTGCCAGCAGCCGAGAGACAGGGATAACCTCCTACGAGCAGTACTTC. As protein: CASSRETGITSYEQYF.

The CDR3 DNA sequence: TGTGCCAGCAGCGGCCAGGTAGCCAAAAACATTCAGTACTTC. This gives the protein CASSGQVAKNIQYF. The gene calls are TRBV9 and TRBJ2-4; D gene unclear. The ends were cut back, 3 bases at V and 0 bases at J, with 7 bases in the middle. Per the germline V gene, CDR1 is SGDLS and CDR2 is YYNGEE. This CDR3 comprises 14 residues.

Only a few counts were recorded for this clone. The identical CDR3 is also encoded by other nucleotide sequences in the sample. The CDR3: CASSQRSGANVLTF. The CDR3 DNA is TGTGCCAGCAGCCAGCGGTCTGGGGCCAACGTCCTGACTTTC. J is TRBJ2-6 and V is TRBV3-1 (or the pseudogene TRBV3-2); no firm D call. V dropped 3 bases and J dropped 1 base, with 4 bases sitting between them. This CDR3 is built from 14 residues. Germline-derived CDR1 and CDR2 are LGHDT and YNNKEL (reference sequence).

This chain connects TRBV7-2 to TRBJ1-2; D unresolved. The V end was cut by 9 bases, the J end by 2 bases, with 10 bases between. Germline loops: CDR1 SGHTA, CDR2 FQGNSA. The CDR3 totals 12 residues. As DNA, the CDR3 is TGTGCCAGTCGGGGTCCAAACTATGGCTACACCTTC. It encodes CASRGPNYGYTF. The entire variable domain, with the rest obtained from reference TRBV7-2 and TRBJ1-2, is as follows: GAGVSQSPSNKVTEKGKDVELRCDPISGHTALYWYRQSLGQGLEFLIYFQGNSAPDKSGLPSDRFSAERTGGSVSTLTIQRTQQEDSAVYLCASRGPNYGYTFGSGTRLTVV.